The source of this T cell receptor beta chain is a study of STAT5B mutations in CD4+ large granular lymphocyte leukemia. Clones were sequenced by immunoSEQ multiplex PCR, and TCRdb holds only the in-frame ones, with some missing. The sample has roughly 32,000 clones; approximately 79% are singletons. Sequencing used CD4+ T cells from blood buffy coats. This clonotype originated in a human donor in good health.

The CDR3 region has the DNA TGTGCCAGCAGCCTGGGACATAACTCCTACGAGCAGTACTTC. Translating gives CASSLGHNSYEQYF. The chain has TRBV7-2 and TRBJ2-7; tentatively, D is TRBD1 (6 bases). Germline CDR1 and CDR2: SGHTA and FQGNSA. Trimming left V 5 bases short and J 0 bases short, with 11 bases between. The CDR3 is made up of 14 amino acids.